A single sample is the source of the 26 T cell receptor beta chains below, sequenced in a study of blood T cell repertoires in COVID-19. Repertoires were generated with immunoSEQ multiplex PCR, while TCRdb's copy carries only in-frame clones and drops some. This sample has around 200,000 clones; roughly 75% occur once, and the top ten carry less than 7%. Sequenced sample: peripheral blood. All receptors come from a woman in her seventies with acute or convalescent COVID-19.

The gene calls are TRBV19 and TRBJ2-7; TRBD1 agrees at 11 bases. V dropped 1 base and J dropped 3; count of bases not matched to a gene: 5. This CDR3 comprises 16 residues. Germline assignment: CDR1 LNHDA and CDR2 SQIVND (reference sequence). CDR3 in amino acids: CASSIVGGQGDYEQYF. The CDR3 coding sequence is TGTGCCAGTAGTATAGTGGGGGGACAGGGGGACTACGAGCAGTACTTC.

The chain couples TRBV6-4 to TRBJ2-5; 7 bases map to TRBD2. This CDR3 has 16 residues. V trimming: 7 bases; J trimming: 1 base; junction bases outside the gene matches: 12. CDR1 is MRHNA, CDR2 SNTAGT, per germline. The CDR3 coding sequence is TGTGCCAGCACCCCGTATCTGGGGAGGGCCCAAGAGACCCAGTACTTC. Its translation: CASTPYLGRAQETQYF.

The sample holds a few counts of this clone. V is TRBV2 and J is TRBJ2-1; D is possibly TRBD1 (8 bases). Germline lookup yields CDR1 SNHLY and CDR2 FYNNEI. The CDR3 is made up of 15 amino acids. Trimming removed 6 bases from V and 4 bases from J, with 16 bases in between. This CDR3 is CASRSGTGNYNEQFF. CDR3 coding DNA: TGTGCCAGCAGAAGCGGGACAGGAAATTACAATGAGCAGTTCTTC.

CDR3 sequence: CASSLIAPSSYNEQFF. In nucleotides, the CDR3 is TGTGCCAGCAGTTTAATAGCGCCGAGCTCCTACAATGAGCAGTTCTTC. V usage is TRBV28 and J usage is TRBJ2-1; TRBD2 might be the D (5 bases). The CDR3 totals 16 residues. V lost 2 bases, J lost 0 bases, and 11 bases lay in between. Germline assignment: CDR1 MDHEN and CDR2 SYDVKM.

A remark on this clone: At one boundary the junction diverges from the germline segment, which might be a read error. The rearrangement joins TRBV10-3 to TRBJ1-2, with 10 bases aligning to TRBD1. Germline values: CDR1 ENHRY, CDR2 SYGVKD. CDR3 length: 15 residues. The CDR3 region has the DNA TGTGCCATCAGTGAGTCCCCGGGACAGGGGTATGACTACACCTTC. Translated: CAISESPGQGYDYTF.

The chain recombines TRBV6-1 with TRBJ2-7; the D gene is possibly TRBD1 (6 bases). V lost 2 bases, J lost 4 bases, and 15 bases lay in between. The germline CDR1 and CDR2 sequences are MNHNS and SASEGT. The CDR3 extends over 15 amino acids. The CDR3 coding sequence is TGTGCCAGCAGTGAATTTGGACAGACGGTATACGAGCAGTACTTC. This codes for CASSEFGQTVYEQYF.

The CDR3 spells CASRGTANPSYNSPLHF. CDR3 nucleotide sequence: TGTGCCAGCAGGGGGACTGCTAACCCCTCTTATAATTCACCCCTCCACTTT. The V gene is TRBV28, the J gene TRBJ1-6; D is possibly TRBD1 (5 bases). The CDR3 runs 17 residues. The germline CDR1 and CDR2 sequences are MDHEN and SYDVKM. V dropped 6 bases and J dropped 4 bases, with 19 bases sitting between them.

This clone is a singleton in its sample. The chain has TRBV19 and TRBJ1-4; possible D gene TRBD1, 6 bases. The length of the CDR3 is 15 residues. Germline CDR1 and CDR2: LNHDA and SQIVND (reference sequence). Trimming removed 7 bases from V and 7 bases from J, with 19 bases in between. The CDR3 DNA reads as TGTGCCAGTACCCCCGAGGGGGAAAGGCGTGAAAAACTGTTTTTT. Protein: CASTPEGERREKLFF.

J is TRBJ2-1 and V is TRBV5-1; 7 nucleotides match TRBD1. Germline V lookup: CDR1 SGHRS, CDR2 YFSETQ. Trimming took 5 bases from V and 7 from J; bases not matched to a gene: 6. The CDR3 spans 13 residues. The CDR3 bases are TGCGCCAGCAGGAGAGACAGGGCGAATGAGCAGTTCTTC. This sequence encodes CASRRDRANEQFF.

This rearrangement joins TRBV28 to TRBJ2-1, with 7 bases fitting TRBD1. The junction had 8 bases not matched to a gene; V was cut back by 2 bases and J by 7 bases. The CDR3 extends over 15 amino acids. CDR1 MDHEN and CDR2 SYDVKM come from the germline V gene. The DNA for the CDR3 is TGTGCCAGCAGTTTAGGCGGCAGGGGGACAAATGAGCAGTTCTTC. Protein: CASSLGGRGTNEQFF.

This sequence joins TRBV30 and TRBJ2-7; possibly TRBD1 for D (7 bases). Between the trimmed V and J ends, which lost 5 bases and 6 bases, there was a span of 17 bases. Per the germline V gene, CDR1 is GTSNPN and CDR2 is SVGIG (reference sequence). The CDR3 extends over 13 amino acids. This CDR3 is CAWARDSLGEQYF. The DNA for the CDR3 is TGTGCCTGGGCGCGGGACAGCCTGGGCGAGCAGTACTTC.

The chain links TRBV18 to TRBJ2-1, with TRBD1 matching 11 bases. The CDR3 contains 16 residues. Germline V lookup: CDR1 KGHSH, CDR2 LQKENI. The trim removed 0 bases at V and 10 bases at J, leaving 8 bases unmatched. The CDR3 region is CASSPPIRTGGNEQFF. In DNA, the CDR3 is TGTGCCAGCTCACCACCGATAAGGACAGGGGGCAACGAGCAGTTCTTC.

The chain uses TRBV5-6 and TRBJ1-6; D may be TRBD1 (5 bases). CDR3 length equals 15 residues. The V gene lost 0 bases and the J gene lost 7 bases, with 11 bases spanning the gap. Germline CDR1 SGHDT, CDR2 YYEEEE. In nucleotides, the CDR3 is TGTGCCAGCAGCTTGGATCAGGGCGCAAATTCACCCCTCCACTTT. Its translation is CASSLDQGANSPLHF.

The chain joins TRBV9 to TRBJ2-2; tentative D call: TRBD1 (5 bases). Germline V gene sequence: CDR1 SGDLS, CDR2 YYNGEE. CDR3 length: 12 residues. V dropped 4 bases and J dropped 6 bases, with 7 bases sitting between them. This CDR3 reads CASSSGSGELFF. In DNA form, the CDR3 reads TGTGCCAGCAGCTCAGGGTCCGGGGAGCTGTTTTTT.

The V and J genes are TRBV19 and TRBJ2-1; 7 positions match TRBD1. The germline V gene has CDR1 LNHDA and CDR2 SQIVND (reference sequence). CDR3 length: 15 amino acids. J was trimmed by 2 bases and V by 3 bases; bases with no gene match: 4. CDR3 amino acids: CASSILTGPYNEQFF. The CDR3 DNA sequence: TGTGCCAGTAGTATCCTGACAGGGCCCTACAATGAGCAGTTCTTC.

This chain connects TRBV27 to TRBJ2-3, with 12 bases matching TRBD2. This CDR3 has 16 amino acids. Trimming cost V 5 bases and J 2 bases; bases outside gene matches: 5. CDR1 is MNHEY and CDR2 is SMNVEV in the germline V gene (reference sequence). CDR3 in amino acids: CASSLRLAGVTDTQYF. The CDR3 nucleotides are TGTGCCAGCAGTCTCCGACTAGCGGGAGTCACAGATACGCAGTATTTT.

Concerning this clone itself: This sample also contains other DNA sequences that code for the same CDR3. The chain combines TRBV9 with TRBJ1-1, with D possibly matching TRBD1 (6 bases). V shed 0 bases and J shed 5 bases, with 8 bases lying between them. The CDR3 loop spans 13 amino acids. CDR1 is SGDLS and CDR2 is YYNGEE in the germline V gene. The CDR3 reads CASSVGRGTEAFF. In DNA form, the CDR3 reads TGTGCCAGCAGCGTAGGTAGGGGGACTGAAGCTTTCTTT.

V and J are TRBV9 and TRBJ1-3; D not resolved. V lost 0 bases and J lost 4, with 8 bases in between. The CDR3 length is 14 residues. Germline-derived CDR1 and CDR2 are SGDLS and YYNGEE. CDR3 DNA: TGTGCCAGCAGCGTAGACCCGGTGGGAAACACCATATATTTT. It translates to CASSVDPVGNTIYF.

The genes are TRBV2 and TRBJ1-5, with 8 bases lining up with TRBD1. Looked up from germline, CDR1 is SNHLY and CDR2 is FYNNEI. The CDR3 covers 15 residues. J was trimmed by 2 bases and V by 4 bases; bases with no gene match: 4. The CDR3 here is CASSGPGQGNQPQHF. Written as DNA, the CDR3 is TGTGCCAGCAGTGGACCGGGACAGGGCAATCAGCCCCAGCATTTT.

This chain links TRBV19 with TRBJ2-7; TRBD2 matches 8 bases. The CDR3 length is 14 residues. Losses at the gene ends were 3 bases for V and 6 bases for J; bases not matched to a gene: 7. The germline V gene encodes CDR1 LNHDA and CDR2 SQIVND (reference sequence). The CDR3 is CASSMGRGAREQYF. The CDR3 region has the DNA TGTGCCAGTAGTATGGGGCGGGGGGCACGCGAGCAGTACTTC.

V usage is TRBV2 and J usage is TRBJ1-2; maybe TRBD1 (5 bases). This CDR3 has 15 residues. Trimming stripped 3 bases from V and 0 bases from J, with 11 bases between. The germline gives CDR1 SNHLY, CDR2 FYNNEI. CDR3 region: CASSDDSLSNYGYTF. The DNA for the CDR3 is TGTGCCAGCAGTGACGACAGCCTTTCTAACTATGGCTACACCTTC.

The chain links TRBV4-1 to TRBJ1-2, with a possible D match to TRBD1 (5 bases). Germline CDR1 MGHRA, CDR2 YSYEKL. The CDR3 length is 15 residues. V was cut by 1 base and J by 5 bases, with 14 bases left in between. DNA of the CDR3: TGCGCCAGCAGCCAAGGGGCCCCAGGGACTTATGGCTACACCTTC. It encodes CASSQGAPGTYGYTF.

This chain connects TRBV3-1 (or the pseudogene TRBV3-2) to TRBJ1-6; the match to TRBD1 covers 12 bases. This CDR3 has 16 amino acids. The trim removed 3 bases at V and 7 bases at J, leaving 4 bases unmatched. The V gene's germline CDR1 is LGHDT and CDR2 YNNKEL (reference sequence). The CDR3 loop reads CASSQGQGARNSPLHF. CDR3 bases: TGTGCCAGCAGCCAGGGACAGGGGGCCAGGAATTCACCCCTCCACTTT.

This sequence joins TRBV3-1 (or the pseudogene TRBV3-2) and TRBJ1-1, with 7 bases that match TRBD1. V trimming: 8 bases; J trimming: 4 bases; junction bases outside the gene matches: 4. The CDR3 has 12 amino acids. CDR1 and CDR2 (germline): LGHDT, YNNKEL (reference sequence). The CDR3 DNA sequence: TGTGCCAGCTCCAGGGGGATCACTGAAGCTTTCTTT. Translation: CASSRGITEAFF.

This clone was found a few times. Other DNA sequences from this sample encode an identical CDR3 as well. The chain combines TRBV19 with TRBJ2-3; D uncertain. There are 14 residues in the CDR3. V was trimmed by 4 bases and J by 0 bases, leaving 8 bases between them. Germline CDR1 is LNHDA and CDR2 is SQIVND (reference sequence). DNA of the CDR3: TGTGCCAGTAGTACAGATAGTAGCACAGATACGCAGTATTTT. It encodes CASSTDSSTDTQYF.

This chain links TRBV29-1 with TRBJ2-1; D may be TRBD1 (5 bases). This CDR3 region has 13 residues. Germline V gene lookup returns CDR1 SQVTM and CDR2 ANQGSEA. Between the trimmed V and J ends, which lost 4 bases and 4 bases, there was a span of 11 bases. As DNA, the CDR3 is TGCAGCGTTGCATCAGGGTATTACAATGAGCAGTTCTTC. Its translation is CSVASGYYNEQFF.